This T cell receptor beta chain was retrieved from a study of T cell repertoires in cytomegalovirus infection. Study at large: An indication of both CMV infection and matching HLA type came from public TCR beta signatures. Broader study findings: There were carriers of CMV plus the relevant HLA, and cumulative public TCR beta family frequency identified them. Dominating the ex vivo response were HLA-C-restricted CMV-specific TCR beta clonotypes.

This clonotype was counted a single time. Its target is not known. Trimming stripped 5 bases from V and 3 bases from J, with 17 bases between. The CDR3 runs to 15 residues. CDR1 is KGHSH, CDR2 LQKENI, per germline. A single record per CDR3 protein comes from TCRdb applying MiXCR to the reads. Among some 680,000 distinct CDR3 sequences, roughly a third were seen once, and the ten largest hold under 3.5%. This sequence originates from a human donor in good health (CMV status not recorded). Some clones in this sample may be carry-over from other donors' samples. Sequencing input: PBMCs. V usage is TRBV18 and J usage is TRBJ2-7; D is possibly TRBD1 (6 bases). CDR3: CASSGPGTSVYEQYF. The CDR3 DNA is TGTGCCAGCTCAGGACCCGGGACAAGTGTCTACGAGCAGTACTTC.